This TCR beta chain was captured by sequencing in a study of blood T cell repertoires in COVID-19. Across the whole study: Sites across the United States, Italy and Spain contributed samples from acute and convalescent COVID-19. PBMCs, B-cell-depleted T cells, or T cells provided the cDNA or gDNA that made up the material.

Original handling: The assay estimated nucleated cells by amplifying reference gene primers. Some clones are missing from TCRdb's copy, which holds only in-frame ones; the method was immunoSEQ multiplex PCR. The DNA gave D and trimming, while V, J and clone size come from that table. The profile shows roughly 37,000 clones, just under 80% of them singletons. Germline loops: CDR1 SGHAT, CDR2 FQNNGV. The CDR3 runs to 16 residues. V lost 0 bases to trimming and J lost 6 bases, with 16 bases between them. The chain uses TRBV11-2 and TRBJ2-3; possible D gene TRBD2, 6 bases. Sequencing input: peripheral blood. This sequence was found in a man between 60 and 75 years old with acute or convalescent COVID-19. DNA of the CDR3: TGTGCCAGCAGCTTAGATCCCCAGCGGGCTGTGGATACGCAGTATTTT. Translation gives CASSLDPQRAVDTQYF. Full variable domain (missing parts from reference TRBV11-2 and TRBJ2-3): EAGVAQSPRYKIIEKRQSVAFWCNPISGHATLYWYQQILGQGPKLLIQFQNNGVVDDSQLPKDRFSAERLKGVDSTLKIQPAKLEDSAVYLCASSLDPQRAVDTQYFGPGTRLTVL.